This T cell receptor beta chain was recovered during a study of shared clonotypes between healthy human individuals. Looking at the study overall: The plates for each donor numbered three CD4 naive, three CD4 memory, two CD8 naive and one CD8 memory.

Study outcomes and limitations: Since donors were few, the genetic and exposure-history diversity represented was limited.

Every immunoSEQ plate was one replicate of a subset's evenly spread DNA. Profiling relied on immunoSEQ multiplex PCR, and the TCRdb table lists in-frame clones only, not all of them. The data contain about 770,000 clones, over 55% of them seen just once; the ten biggest clones take up under 2%. A word on this clone: No antigen is known for it.

The germline gives CDR1 MNHEY, CDR2 SVGAGI. The CDR3 runs to 15 residues. With 5 bases removed from V and 12 bases from J, the gap between germline ends came to 23 bases. The chain combines TRBV6-5 with TRBJ2-1; D not certain. This receptor was obtained from a woman younger than 45 in good health. The specimen sequenced was memory CD4+ T cells sorted from blood. Subset indicated: CD45RA-negative fraction. The CDR3 bases are TGTGCCAGCAGTGCCTGGCGTGGTTCATCCCAATGGCAGTTCTTC. This gives the protein CASSAWRGSSQWQFF.